Here is one T cell receptor beta chain with its context. This specimen belongs to a study of human T cells and chemical hapten exposure. Turning to the study itself: Patch tests put 0.01% DPC on the upper back, and the results were checked at 6 days. Chiefly women, the patients showed alopecia areata, totalis or universalis.

TCRdb ran MiXCR on the RACE reads and lists one entry per CDR3 protein. The sample lists 75,000 to 100,000 distinct CDR3 sequences, 12% occurring once. Time point meaning: patch test 1, 2 weeks after DPC sensitization. Documented treatment: therapeutic diphenylcyclopropenone sensitization with weekly scalp DPC. Non-pregnant alopecia patients aged 18 to 70, suitable for DPC therapy. Germline loops: CDR1 SNHLY, CDR2 FYNNEI. The CDR3 is 10 amino acids. V was clipped by 5 bases and J by 5 bases, with 3 bases between them. This TCR was recovered from a woman aged 55-69 years with alopecia areata. Some clones in this sample may be carry-over from other donors' samples. This material consisted of whole blood, taken in connection with sensitization to the hapten diphenylcyclopropenone (DPC). The genes are TRBV2 and TRBJ2-5; D remains ambiguous. The CDR3 sequence is CASSSETQYF. The CDR3 DNA reads as TGTGCCAGCAGTTCGGAGACCCAGTACTTC. Full variable domain (rest looked up from reference TRBV2 and TRBJ2-5): EPEVTQTPSHQVTQMGQEVILRCVPISNHLYFYWYRQILGQKVEFLVSFYNNEISEKSEIFDDQFSVERPDGSNFTLKIRSTKLEDSAMYFCASSSETQYFGPGTRLLVL.